This T cell receptor (beta chain) was identified in a study of shared clonotypes between healthy human individuals (dated by TCRdb to about 2020). Context from the whole study: The cohort included three men and two women between 18 and 49 years of age. For each donor, CD4 naive and CD4 memory were each given three plates, CD8 naive was given two plates, and CD8 memory was given one plate. To estimate repertoire size and how much clonotypes are shared between individuals, the study performed deep sequencing of blood TCR repertoires from a few healthy adults. To increase sequencing depth and limit assay-specific biases, TCR repertoire library preparation and sequencing were carried out by different laboratories using diverse techniques. Leukapheresis yielded between about 0.85 and 9 billion PBMCs per donor.

On this clone itself: This receptor's antigen is unknown. The sample holds no much larger clone one base away, and base qualities are not on file.

Study-wide findings and limitations: Sampling was limited to blood, and TCR repertoires in tissue likely differ from TCR repertoires in blood. Clonotypes shared by all four sorted-subset donors showed higher generation probabilities than non-shared clonotypes. Because the study included a small number of donors, the genetic and exposure-history diversity represented was limited. Incomplete sequencing was indicated by rarefaction of sorted-subset datasets, despite the large sequencing depth. Estimated clonotype richness was generally larger for naive than for memory subsets. Based on pairwise subsampling, the degree of clonotype sharing among donors was expected to be affected by sequencing depth. Sharing across several donors was observed for approximately 5% of naive CD4, over 3% of naive CD8, about 2.3% of memory CD4, and about 0.4% of memory CD8 clonotypes.

Using the deep immunoSEQ assay, multiplex PCR amplified TCR CDR3 regions from genomic DNA. Genomic DNA extracted from each cell subset was distributed evenly over all wells of several immunoSEQ 96-well plates, and each plate served as one replicate. For sorted subsets, 200 to 250 ng of genomic DNA, equivalent to around 29,000 T cell genomes, went into each replicate PCR. The purified libraries were quantified using a Qubit 3.0 fluorometer, sized with a Bioanalyzer 2100, and then quantified again using the KAPA Library Quantification kit. Each immunoSEQ 96-well plate was sequenced on its own single-read 150-cycle Illumina NextSeq 550 flow cell. The study's processing was this. Because the immunoSEQ output held only junctional sequences and lacked quality scores, the filtering could not match the filtering applied to full-length reads. To assign V/J genes and CDR3, sequences were annotated using PyIR, a Python wrapper for IgBLAST v1.9, with IMGT germline references. Reads were filtered out if the reads had weak V/J assignments (E-value above 1e-6), no CDR3, stop codons, out-of-frame junctions, or ambiguous translated residues. A V3J clonotype was defined by an identical inferred V gene, J gene, and CDR3 amino acid sequence. Percentage overlap between repertoires was computed as shared unique clonotypes divided by the size of the smaller repertoire. Repertoire richness was assessed with RTK rarefaction, the Chao1 estimator, and Recon v2.1 estimates of unobserved clonotypes. Generation probabilities for all TCRbeta clonotypes obtained by the gDNA method from several donors were computed using OLGA. TCRdb mirrors the immuneACCESS table, restricted to in-frame sequences. Some clones are absent from its copies; in checked studies, under half trace to an unresolved V gene, and the reason for the others is unknown. For V, J and clone size, that table is used; D and trimming come from the DNA. Across this sample there are 1.5 million to 2.5 million clones, with about 95% seen only once. The ten most abundant clones make up more than 0.95% of the sample.

CD8 naive samples were obtained by positive selection for CCR7 among CD45RO-negative cells, yielding a CD45RA+CCR7+ population from which TemRA cells were excluded. The donors were healthy, HIV-negative adults with no recently reported acute infections or vaccinations. Every donor was a Caucasian adult residing in Nashville, Tennessee, USA. Blood was collected by leukapheresis, and PBMCs were isolated by Ficoll-Histopaque density gradient centrifugation and then cryopreserved in liquid nitrogen vapor phase. Analytical flow cytometry was used to check the purity and quantity of each magnetically sorted T cell population. From each sorted fraction, genomic DNA was isolated and quantified by UV absorbance on a Nanodrop 2000c. The junction carries 7 bases between V and J, which are trimmed by 6 bases and 7 bases respectively. The CDR3 numbers 11 residues from cysteine through phenylalanine. Just CDR3 DNA is preserved here, 33 bases in frame from base 1. CDR1 SGHVS and CDR2 FNYEAQ are derived from the germline V gene.

The chain uses TRBV7-6 and TRBJ2-1, and possibly TRBD2, on 5 matching bases. Sequenced material: naive CD8+ T cells sorted from blood. The cell subset or site label, read with the paper, signifies: CD45RA+CCR7+. The TCR originated in a man aged 18 to 29 in good health. This receptor has the CDR3 CASSPGNEQFF. The nucleotides read TGTGCCAGCAGTCCGGGGAATGAGCAGTTCTTC. The full variable domain, completed from the reference TRBV7-6 and TRBJ2-1 proteins outside the CDR3, reads GAGVSQSPRYKVTKRGQDVALRCDPISGHVSLYWYRQALGQGPEFLTYFNYEAQQDKSGLPNDRFSAERPEGSISTLTIQRTEQRDSAMYRCASSPGNEQFFGPGTRLTVL.